The T cell receptor beta chain under discussion was sequenced for a study of cytomegalovirus exposure and HLA in healthy donors. Study conclusions and caveats: Usually a TCR sequence was rare, but some public TCRs were found in many donors. Diagnosis of cytomegalovirus status made by the classifier reportedly showed high specificity and sensitivity.

About this clone: Its cognate antigen is unknown.

This table comes from immunoSEQ multiplex PCR, and its TCRdb copy is limited to in-frame clones, with some not included. Of around 150,000 clones listed, just under 85% are singletons. A roughly 120-subject validation cohort, separate from the approximately 670-subject first cohort, supplied the donors. Germline V CDR1 and CDR2: SGHAT, FQNNGV. The CDR3 is 15 amino acids. Trimming took 1 base from V and 6 from J; bases not matched to a gene: 7. The receptor was derived from a man aged 25-45 years in good health and CMV-seropositive. The specimen was PBMCs. The chain employs TRBV11-2 and TRBJ1-2; 8 bases line up with TRBD1. CDR3 DNA sequence: TGTGCCAGCAGCTTAGGCGGCCAGGGGGCACATGGCTACACCTTC. It translates to CASSLGGQGAHGYTF.